The clone carrying this T cell receptor beta chain came up once. Its antigen is still unknown. The sample comes from a study of T cell responses to AZD1222 COVID-19 vaccine. Study-level points and caveats: Among those given AZD1222, only six were seropositive at baseline.

Generated by immunoSEQ multiplex PCR, the TCRdb table keeps only in-frame clones and is missing some. The sample shows 140,000 or so clones, 75% to 90% of them seen only once. The ends were cut back, 2 bases at V and 8 bases at J, with 10 bases in the middle. Germline CDR1 reads MNHEY; CDR2 reads SVGAGI. CDR3 length equals 14 residues. The specimen was peripheral blood, collected on day 0 of AZD1222 vaccination. This receptor was taken from an adult in good health. J is TRBJ1-6 and V is TRBV6-5; the D is unclear. Here the CDR3 reads CASSYVAVDSPLHF. The CDR3 nucleotides are TGTGCCAGCAGTTACGTGGCGGTTGATTCACCCCTCCACTTT.